This T cell receptor (beta chain) was identified in a study of liver allograft versus peripheral blood T cells. Whole-study context: Comparing T cell receptor repertoires in transplanted livers with those in recipients' peripheral blood was part of the design. The study's findings and limits: T cell receptor repertoires inside liver allografts reportedly differed from those in peripheral blood.

TCRdb independently ran MiXCR on the reads; one entry per CDR3 protein. This sample has 8,500 to 9,500 distinct CDR3 sequences, with roughly 20% found just once. This clonotype was detected a few times. What it recognizes is unknown. This CDR3 spans 14 amino acids. Trimming took off 6 bases at V and 4 bases at J, with 15 bases between the two ends. The germline V gene encodes CDR1 MDHEN and CDR2 SYDVKM. The chain carries TRBV28 and TRBJ1-1, with D possibly being TRBD1 (5 bases). The TCR sequence derives from a human patient who had a liver transplant. The T cells may come from the graft donor. DNA for the CDR3: TGTGCCAGCAGCAAAGCAGGGCCGGCCACTGAAGCTTTCTTT. Translating it yields CASSKAGPATEAFF.